The 29 T cell receptor beta chains presented below share a single source sample, sequenced in a study of blood T cell repertoires in COVID-19. Generated by immunoSEQ multiplex PCR, the TCRdb table keeps only in-frame clones and is missing some. This table holds 200,000 to 250,000 clones, approximately 90% found once. The sequenced sample was PBMCs or T cells enriched from blood (not recorded which). All receptors derive from a woman aged 25 to 39 who had recovered from COVID-19.

The chain combines TRBV7-2 with TRBJ2-7, with 8 bases identical to TRBD2. The CDR3 covers 16 residues. V lost 1 base to trimming and J lost 4 bases; unmatched junction nucleotides: 9. CDR1 SGHTA and CDR2 FQGNSA come from the germline V gene. The CDR3 here is CASSLGGGSGAYEQYF. The CDR3 DNA follows: TGTGCCAGCAGCTTAGGAGGGGGTAGCGGGGCTTACGAGCAGTACTTC.

The chain uses TRBV6-5 and TRBJ2-1, with TRBD1 matching 8 bases. The CDR3 covers 15 residues. Losses at the gene ends were 7 bases for V and 2 bases for J; bases not matched to a gene: 7. Germline CDR1 and CDR2: MNHEY and SVGAGI. Here the CDR3 reads CASKSGTGTYNEQFF. DNA for the CDR3: TGTGCCAGCAAATCCGGGACAGGCACCTACAATGAGCAGTTCTTC.

CDR3 region: CASSQTLTGNTIYF. The CDR3 region has the DNA TGTGCCAGCAGCCAAACGCTGACAGGAAACACCATATATTTT. The gene calls are TRBV3-1 (or the pseudogene TRBV3-2) and TRBJ1-3; the D is unclear. From germline, CDR1 is LGHDT and CDR2 YNNKEL (reference sequence). The CDR3 has 14 residues. V was pared by 2 bases and J by 4 bases, with 9 bases between.

The chain links TRBV6-5 to TRBJ1-1; TRBD1 agrees at 9 bases. Germline V gene sequence: CDR1 MNHEY, CDR2 SVGAGI. This CDR3 is built from 14 residues. The V and J ends lost 8 bases and 6 bases, in that order; junction bases with no gene match: 10. CDR3 nucleotide sequence: TGTGCCAGCTTTCCGGGACAGGGACCGTCTGAAGCTTTCTTT. This gives the protein CASFPGQGPSEAFF.

The V and J genes are TRBV7-2 and TRBJ1-4; 7 bases align to TRBD1. The length of the CDR3 is 14 residues. Germline CDR1 reads SGHTA; CDR2 reads FQGNSA. V trimming: 5 bases; J trimming: 5 bases; junction bases outside the gene matches: 5. As DNA, the CDR3 is TGTGCCAGCAGCCCGGGGACAGCAAATGAAAAACTGTTTTTT. Residues: CASSPGTANEKLFF.

The chain combines TRBV19 with TRBJ1-4; the D is unclear. Germline CDR1 is LNHDA and CDR2 is SQIVND (reference sequence). The V gene lost 5 bases and the J gene lost 7 bases, with 8 bases spanning the gap. The CDR3 runs to 12 residues. The CDR3 nucleotides are TGTGCCAGTAGTGATAGAGTTGAAAAACTGTTTTTT. Its protein is CASSDRVEKLFF.

The chain employs TRBV19 and TRBJ1-5; tentative D call: TRBD1 (6 bases). The V and J ends lost 6 bases and 4 bases respectively, with 13 bases between them. The CDR3 has 14 amino acids. Germline-derived CDR1 and CDR2 are LNHDA and SQIVND (reference sequence). The CDR3 loop is CASSLTQGNQPQHF. The CDR3 nucleotides are TGTGCCAGTAGCCTCACACAGGGAAATCAGCCCCAGCATTTT.

The rearrangement links TRBV29-1 to TRBJ1-1, with 7 bases lining up with TRBD1. With V trimmed by 0 bases and J by 1 base, 14 bases remained unmatched. The CDR3 is made up of 18 amino acids. Germline CDR1 and CDR2: SQVTM and ANQGSEA. CDR3 amino acids: CSVEENRQGEKPNTEAFF. In DNA form, the CDR3 reads TGCAGCGTTGAAGAAAACCGACAGGGCGAAAAACCGAACACTGAAGCTTTCTTT.

The chain links TRBV3-1 (or the pseudogene TRBV3-2) to TRBJ1-2; no clear D gene. The CDR3 is 14 residues long. Germline lookup yields CDR1 LGHDT and CDR2 YNNKEL (reference sequence). V was pared by 3 bases and J by 6 bases, with 14 bases between. As DNA, the CDR3 is TGTGCCAGCAGCCATACGGACGGGCGGGATGGCTACACCTTC. This sequence encodes CASSHTDGRDGYTF.

In its sample, this clone was seen once. V and J are TRBV4-3 and TRBJ1-2; possible D gene TRBD1, 6 bases. The CDR3 extends over 15 amino acids. V dropped 2 bases and J dropped 2 bases, with 12 bases sitting between them. The germline V gene has CDR1 LGHNA and CDR2 YSLEER. In DNA, the CDR3 is TGCGCCAGCAGCCAATTGCTAACAGGGAACTATGGCTACACCTTC. This gives the protein CASSQLLTGNYGYTF.

J is TRBJ2-7 and V is TRBV18; no clear D. Germline values: CDR1 KGHSH, CDR2 LQKENI. This CDR3 region has 15 residues. Trimming shortened V by 2 bases and J by 0 bases, and 11 bases separated the two germline ends. The CDR3 DNA is TGTGCCAGCTCACCAGAGGCGGTCGTCTCCTACGAGCAGTACTTC. Its translation: CASSPEAVVSYEQYF.

The rearrangement joins TRBV5-1 to TRBJ2-7; TRBD2 aligns across 7 bases. CDR3 length: 16 residues. Trimming cost V 0 bases and J 0 bases; bases outside gene matches: 6. Germline loops: CDR1 SGHRS, CDR2 YFSETQ. The CDR3, as DNA: TGCGCCAGCAGCTTGGGCGGGGAGGGGAGCTCCTACGAGCAGTACTTC. Protein: CASSLGGEGSSYEQYF.

The rearrangement links TRBV6-5 to TRBJ1-1, with a possible D match to TRBD1 (6 bases). Germline-derived CDR1 and CDR2 are MNHEY and SVGAGI. The length of the CDR3 is 13 residues. V lost 6 bases to trimming and J lost 3 bases, with 11 bases between them. DNA of the CDR3: TGTGCCAGCAGCCGTAGACAGGACACTGAAGCTTTCTTT. Translation gives CASSRRQDTEAFF.

This clone was recorded only once. The J gene is TRBJ2-7, the V gene TRBV6-5, with a weak D call TRBD1 (6 bases). The CDR3 covers 13 residues. Trimming took off 5 bases at V and 3 bases at J, with 11 bases between the two ends. Per germline, CDR1 MNHEY and CDR2 SVGAGI. CDR3 residues: CASSPGVYYEQYF. DNA of the CDR3: TGTGCCAGCAGTCCAGGGGTTTACTACGAGCAGTACTTC.

This chain uses TRBV27 with TRBJ2-5; 11 bases agree with TRBD2. The CDR3 is made up of 16 amino acids. Germline V lookup: CDR1 MNHEY, CDR2 SMNVEV (reference sequence). V lost 4 bases, J lost 4 bases, and 8 bases stayed unmatched. The CDR3 loop is CASSYSTSGASETQYF. The CDR3, as DNA: TGTGCCAGCAGTTATTCGACTAGCGGGGCCTCAGAGACCCAGTACTTC.

This chain uses TRBV4-3 with TRBJ1-6; D is unclear. Germline assignment: CDR1 LGHNA and CDR2 YSLEER. The ends were cut back, 4 bases at V and 7 bases at J, with 14 bases in the middle. The CDR3 runs to 15 residues. The CDR3 region has the DNA TGCGCCAGCAGCCCAACCATGCTTCGGAATTCACCCCTCCACTTT. It specifies CASSPTMLRNSPLHF.

V gene TRBV4-3 combines with J gene TRBJ2-6; no firm D call. The V and J ends lost 3 bases and 4 bases respectively, with 7 bases between them. CDR3 size: 14 residues. The germline gives CDR1 LGHNA, CDR2 YSLEER. In nucleotides, the CDR3 is TGCGCCAGCAGCCAGTCGCGAGGGGCCAACGTCCTGACTTTC. As protein: CASSQSRGANVLTF.

This rearrangement joins TRBV6-2 or TRBV6-3 to TRBJ1-4, with a weak D call TRBD1 (6 bases). CDR1 is MNHEY and CDR2 is SVGEGT in the germline V gene. CDR3 length equals 15 residues. V was cut by 5 bases and J by 0 bases, with 10 bases left in between. CDR3 region: CASSTRQATNEKLFF. The CDR3 bases are TGTGCCAGCAGTACGAGACAGGCAACTAATGAAAAACTGTTTTTT.

This clone was observed a single time. The chain uses TRBV3-1 (or the pseudogene TRBV3-2) and TRBJ1-5, with a weak D call TRBD1 (6 bases). CDR3 size: 18 residues. Between the trimmed V and J ends, which lost 0 bases and 0 bases, there was a span of 15 bases. Germline V CDR1 and CDR2: LGHDT, YNNKEL (reference sequence). The CDR3 DNA reads TGTGCCAGCAGCCAAGATCCGGGGGGCTTGAATAGCAATCAGCCCCAGCATTTT. Protein product: CASSQDPGGLNSNQPQHF.

The chain is built from TRBV10-1 and TRBJ1-5; 7 bases match TRBD1. The V segment lost 3 bases and the J segment 3 bases; nucleotides outside the gene matches: 14. The length of the CDR3 is 18 residues. CDR1 WNHNN and CDR2 SYGVQD come from the germline V gene (reference sequence). CDR3 coding DNA: TGCGCCAGCAGTGAAGGACGGCAGGGGGTTTACCCCAATCAGCCCCAGCATTTT. Its protein product is CASSEGRQGVYPNQPQHF.

This clone occurred a few times. This chain uses TRBV3-1 (or the pseudogene TRBV3-2) with TRBJ1-3, with D perhaps TRBD1 (6 bases). The V gene's germline CDR1 is LGHDT and CDR2 YNNKEL (reference sequence). The CDR3 runs 16 residues. Trimming left V 1 base short and J 1 base short, with 11 bases between. CDR3 coding DNA: TGTGCCAGCAGCCAAGTTGTAACAGGGTCTGGAAACACCATATATTTT. It encodes CASSQVVTGSGNTIYF.

This chain joins TRBV7-9 and TRBJ1-5; D remains unclear. CDR1 is SEHNR, CDR2 FQNEAQ, per germline (reference sequence). The CDR3 extends over 12 amino acids. The V end lost 3 bases, the J end lost 9 bases, and 9 bases lay between the germline ends. The CDR3: CASSFEGTPQHF. The CDR3 bases are TGTGCCAGCAGCTTCGAGGGTACGCCCCAGCATTTT.

The chain carries TRBV4-3 and TRBJ1-2; D is unresolved. This CDR3 spans 15 amino acids. Germline CDR1 is LGHNA and CDR2 is YSLEER. The V and J ends lost 0 bases and 4 bases respectively, with 12 bases between them. Here the CDR3 reads CASSQDRQRAYGYTF. The CDR3 DNA follows: TGCGCCAGCAGCCAAGATAGGCAGCGGGCCTATGGCTACACCTTC.

The chain has TRBV15 and TRBJ1-4; TRBD1 agrees at 7 bases. Germline CDR1 LNHNV, CDR2 YYDKDF (reference sequence). The ends lost 3 bases at V and 5 bases at J; junction bases unmatched: 3. This CDR3 region has 14 residues. The CDR3 DNA sequence: TGTGCCACCAGCAGGGACAGGTTGAATGAAAAACTGTTTTTT. It yields the protein CATSRDRLNEKLFF. The full variable domain, completed using reference TRBV15 and TRBJ1-4, is DAMVIQNPRYQVTQFGKPVTLSCSQTLNHNVMYWYQQKSSQAPKLLFHYYDKDFNNEADTPDNFQSRRPNTSFCFLDIRSPGLGDTAMYLCATSRDRLNEKLFFGSGTQLSVL.

There are a few counts of this clone. The V and J genes are TRBV27 and TRBJ1-2, with a tentative D call TRBD1 (6 bases). V was shortened by 5 bases and J by 3 bases, with 13 bases between the two germline ends. From germline, CDR1 is MNHEY and CDR2 SMNVEV (reference sequence). The CDR3 totals 14 residues. The CDR3 loop is CASSPTGQYYGYTF. The CDR3 DNA sequence: TGTGCCAGCAGTCCCACCGGACAGTACTATGGCTACACCTTC.

This rearrangement joins TRBV5-4 to TRBJ2-7, with D hard to call. Germline V gene lookup returns CDR1 SGHNT and CDR2 YYREEE (reference sequence). The V end lost 0 bases, the J end lost 10 bases, and 14 bases lay between the germline ends. This CDR3 contains 13 residues. Here the CDR3 DNA reads TGTGCCAGCAGCTTGGAACCAGCCCGACTTCAGTACTTC. This sequence encodes CASSLEPARLQYF. The whole variable domain, remainder taken from reference TRBV5-4 and TRBJ2-7, is ETGVTQSPTHLIKTRGQQVTLRCSSQSGHNTVSWYQQALGQGPQFIFQYYREEENGRGNFPPRFSGLQFPNYSSELNVNALELDDSALYLCASSLEPARLQYFGPGTRLTVT.

This clone was detected only once. V usage is TRBV15 and J usage is TRBJ1-1; 8 bases match TRBD1. This CDR3 is built from 16 residues. CDR1 is LNHNV and CDR2 is YYDKDF in the germline V gene (reference sequence). V lost 3 bases and J lost 5; bases outside the gene matches: 11. CDR3 coding DNA: TGTGCCACCAGCAGGGAAACAGGGGGTATCGTAACTGAAGCTTTCTTT. This encodes CATSRETGGIVTEAFF.

The chain recombines TRBV4-1 with TRBJ2-7; possible D gene TRBD2, 6 bases. This CDR3 region has 17 residues. In germline, CDR1 is MGHRA, CDR2 YSYEKL. Trimming pared 4 bases from V and 3 bases from J, leaving 22 bases between. The CDR3 bases are TGCGCCAGCAGCCCGGGACTTGCCGGTCCTAACATCTACGAGCAGTACTTC. Protein sequence: CASSPGLAGPNIYEQYF.

The chain links TRBV7-9 to TRBJ1-4, with D tentatively TRBD1 (6 bases). V was trimmed by 6 bases and J by 4 bases, leaving 12 bases between them. This CDR3 region has 14 residues. Germline V gene data show CDR1 as SEHNR and CDR2 as FQNEAQ (reference sequence). CDR3 bases: TGTGCCAGCAGTTCAGGGGATTTTAATGAAAAACTGTTTTTT. Protein: CASSSGDFNEKLFF.